This TCR beta chain was observed in a study of CD8 T cells in ankylosing spondylitis. Study findings and constraints: What seemed typical of ankylosing spondylitis blood was a TCR beta motif built from about eight highly homologous variants.

TCRdb reprocessed the 5' RACE reads with MiXCR, giving one entry per CDR3 protein. The sample shows hundreds of thousands of distinct CDR3 sequences, 15% to 20% of them seen only once. This CDR3 has 14 amino acids. The V and J ends lost 6 bases and 3 bases, in that order; junction bases with no gene match: 7. The germline V gene has CDR1 MDHEN and CDR2 SYDVKM. A remark on this clonotype: The antigen is not known.

The receptor's source is a male donor with ankylosing spondylitis. The sample consisted of blood, either unsorted or a sorted T cell fraction (not recorded which). The rearrangement uses TRBV28 and TRBJ2-7, with 8 positions matching TRBD2. CDR3 residues: CASRPGLAGYEQYF. The CDR3 region has the DNA TGTGCCAGCAGACCCGGACTAGCAGGCTACGAGCAGTACTTC.